The T cell receptor beta chain under discussion was sequenced for a study of T cells after yellow fever vaccination. Each CDR3 protein gets one entry after TCRdb re-called the 5' RACE reads with MiXCR. The sample has approximately 160,000 distinct CDR3 sequences, around 9.7% seen once. Comment on this clonotype: This may arise from a read error, as a much more abundant clone is one base away.

V was clipped by 6 bases and J by 8 bases; unmatched bases: 10. The CDR3 is made up of 14 amino acids. The chain carries TRBV12-3 or TRBV12-4 and TRBJ2-3, with 8 bases matching TRBD2. The sequences come from CD8+ T cells sorted from PBMCs, collected 45 days after the yellow fever booster vaccination. This TCR derives from a man between 18 and 29 years old who received the YFV17D yellow fever vaccine. The CDR3 nucleotides are TGTGCCAGCAGGAGCGGGGGCTTGGCAGTTACGCAGTATTTT. The encoded protein is CASRSGGLAVTQYF.